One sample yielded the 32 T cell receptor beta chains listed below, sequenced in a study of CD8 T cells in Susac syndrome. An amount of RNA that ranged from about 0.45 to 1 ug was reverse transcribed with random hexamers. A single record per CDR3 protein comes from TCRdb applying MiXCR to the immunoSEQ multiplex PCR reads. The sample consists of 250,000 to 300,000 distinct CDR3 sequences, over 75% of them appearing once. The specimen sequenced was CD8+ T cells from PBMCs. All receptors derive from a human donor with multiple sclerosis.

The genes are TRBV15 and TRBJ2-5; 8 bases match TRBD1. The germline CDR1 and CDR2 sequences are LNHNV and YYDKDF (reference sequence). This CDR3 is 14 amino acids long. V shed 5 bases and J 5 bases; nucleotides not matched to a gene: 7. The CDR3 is CATSERQGLETQYF. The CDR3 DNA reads TGTGCCACCAGCGAACGACAGGGGTTGGAGACCCAGTACTTC.

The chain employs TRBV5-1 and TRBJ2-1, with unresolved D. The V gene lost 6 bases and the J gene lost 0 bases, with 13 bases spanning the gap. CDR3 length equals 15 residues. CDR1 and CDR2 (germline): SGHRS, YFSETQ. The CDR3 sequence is CASTSSVHSYNEQFF. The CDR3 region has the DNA TGCGCCAGCACGTCGTCGGTCCACTCCTACAATGAGCAGTTCTTC.

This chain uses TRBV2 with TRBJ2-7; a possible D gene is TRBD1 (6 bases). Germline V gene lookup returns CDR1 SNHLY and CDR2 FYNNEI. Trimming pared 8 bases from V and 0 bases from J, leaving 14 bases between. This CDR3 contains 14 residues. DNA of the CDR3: TGTGCCAGCGTGGCCCGGGACAACTCCTACGAGCAGTACTTC. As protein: CASVARDNSYEQYF. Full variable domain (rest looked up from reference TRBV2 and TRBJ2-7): EPEVTQTPSHQVTQMGQEVILRCVPISNHLYFYWYRQILGQKVEFLVSFYNNEISEKSEIFDDQFSVERPDGSNFTLKIRSTKLEDSAMYFCASVARDNSYEQYFGPGTRLTVT.

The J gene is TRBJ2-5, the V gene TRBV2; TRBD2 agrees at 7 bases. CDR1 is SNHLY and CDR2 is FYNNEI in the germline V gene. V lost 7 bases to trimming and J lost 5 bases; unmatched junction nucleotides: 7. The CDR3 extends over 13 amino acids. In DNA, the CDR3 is TGTGCCAGCATTTTTATGGGAGGGGAGACCCAGTACTTC. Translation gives CASIFMGGETQYF.

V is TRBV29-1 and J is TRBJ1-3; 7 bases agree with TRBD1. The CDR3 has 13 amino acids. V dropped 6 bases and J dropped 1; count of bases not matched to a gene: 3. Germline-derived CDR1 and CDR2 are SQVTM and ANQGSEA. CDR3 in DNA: TGCAGCGTAACCAGGGGGTCTGGAAACACCATATATTTT. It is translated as CSVTRGSGNTIYF.

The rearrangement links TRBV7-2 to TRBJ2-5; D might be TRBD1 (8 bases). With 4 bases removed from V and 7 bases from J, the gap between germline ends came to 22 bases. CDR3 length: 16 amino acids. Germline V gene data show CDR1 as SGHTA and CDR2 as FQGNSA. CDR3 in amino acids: CASSSADREGGGTQYF. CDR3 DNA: TGTGCCAGCAGCTCCGCGGACAGGGAGGGTGGGGGGACCCAGTACTTC. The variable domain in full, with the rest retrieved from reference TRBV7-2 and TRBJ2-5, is GAGVSQSPSNKVTEKGKDVELRCDPISGHTALYWYRQSLGQGLEFLIYFQGNSAPDKSGLPSDRFSAERTGGSVSTLTIQRTQQEDSAVYLCASSSADREGGGTQYFGPGTRLLVL.

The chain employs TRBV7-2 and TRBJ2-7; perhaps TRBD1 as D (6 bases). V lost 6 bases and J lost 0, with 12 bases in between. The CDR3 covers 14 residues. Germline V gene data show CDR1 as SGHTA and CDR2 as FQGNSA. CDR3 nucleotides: TGTGCCAGCAGTCCGGACAGTAGCTCCTACGAGCAGTACTTC. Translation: CASSPDSSSYEQYF.

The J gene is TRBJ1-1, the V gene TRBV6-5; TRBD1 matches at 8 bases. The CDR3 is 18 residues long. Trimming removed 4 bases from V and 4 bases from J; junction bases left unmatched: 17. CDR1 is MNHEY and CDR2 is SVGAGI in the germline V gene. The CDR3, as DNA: TGTGCCAGCAGTTTCTTCGCGGGGTTAACAGGGGGTAGCACTGAAGCTTTCTTT. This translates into CASSFFAGLTGGSTEAFF.

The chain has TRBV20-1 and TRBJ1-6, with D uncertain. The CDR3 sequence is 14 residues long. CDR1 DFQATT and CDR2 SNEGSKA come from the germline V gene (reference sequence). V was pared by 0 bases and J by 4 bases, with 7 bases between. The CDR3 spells CSAREGRYNSPLHF. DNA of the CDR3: TGCAGTGCTAGAGAGGGTCGGTATAATTCACCCCTCCACTTT.

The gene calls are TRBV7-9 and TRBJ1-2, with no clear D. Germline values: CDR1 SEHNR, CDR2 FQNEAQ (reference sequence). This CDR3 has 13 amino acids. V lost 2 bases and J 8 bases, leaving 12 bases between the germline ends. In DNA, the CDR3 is TGTGCCAGCAGCTTATCCGTCGGAGGAGGCTACACCTTC. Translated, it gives CASSLSVGGGYTF.

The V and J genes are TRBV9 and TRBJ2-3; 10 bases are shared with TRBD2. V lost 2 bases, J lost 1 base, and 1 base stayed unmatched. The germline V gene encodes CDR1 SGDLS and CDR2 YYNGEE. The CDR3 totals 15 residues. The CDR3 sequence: CASSVTSGGTDTQYF. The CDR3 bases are TGTGCCAGCAGCGTTACTAGCGGGGGCACAGATACGCAGTATTTT.

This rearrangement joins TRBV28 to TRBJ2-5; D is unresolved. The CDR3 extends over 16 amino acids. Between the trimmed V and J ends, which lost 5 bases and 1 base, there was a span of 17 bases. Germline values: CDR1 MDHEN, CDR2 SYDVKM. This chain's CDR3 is CASSPPAAEVQETQYF. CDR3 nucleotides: TGTGCCAGCAGTCCGCCGGCCGCCGAAGTCCAAGAGACCCAGTACTTC.

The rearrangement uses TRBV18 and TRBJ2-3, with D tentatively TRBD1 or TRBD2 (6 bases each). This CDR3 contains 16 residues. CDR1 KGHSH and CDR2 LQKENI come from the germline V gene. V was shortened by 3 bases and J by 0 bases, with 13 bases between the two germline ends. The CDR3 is CASSPRGGGSTDTQYF. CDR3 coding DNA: TGTGCCAGCTCACCCCGAGGGGGAGGAAGCACAGATACGCAGTATTTT.

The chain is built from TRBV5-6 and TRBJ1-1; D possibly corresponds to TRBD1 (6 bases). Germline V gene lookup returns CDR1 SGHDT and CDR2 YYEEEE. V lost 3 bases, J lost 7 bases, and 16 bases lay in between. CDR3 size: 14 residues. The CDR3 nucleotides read TGTGCCAGCAGCTCGGGGGCACACCTTAGTGAAGCTTTCTTT. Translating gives CASSSGAHLSEAFF.

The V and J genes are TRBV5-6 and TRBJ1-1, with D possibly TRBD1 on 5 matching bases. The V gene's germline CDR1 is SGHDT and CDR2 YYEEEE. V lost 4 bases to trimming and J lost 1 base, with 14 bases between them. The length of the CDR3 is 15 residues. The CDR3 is CASSRWDSQNTEAFF. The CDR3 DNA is TGTGCCAGCAGCAGATGGGACTCTCAGAACACTGAAGCTTTCTTT.

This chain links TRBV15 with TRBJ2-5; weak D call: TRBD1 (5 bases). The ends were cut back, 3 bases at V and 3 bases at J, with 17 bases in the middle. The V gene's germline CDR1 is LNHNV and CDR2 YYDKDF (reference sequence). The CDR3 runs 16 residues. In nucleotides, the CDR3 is TGTGCCACCAGCAGCGCTAGGACATCTTGGGAAGAGACCCAGTACTTC. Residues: CATSSARTSWEETQYF. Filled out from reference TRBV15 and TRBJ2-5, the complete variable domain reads DAMVIQNPRYQVTQFGKPVTLSCSQTLNHNVMYWYQQKSSQAPKLLFHYYDKDFNNEADTPDNFQSRRPNTSFCFLDIRSPGLGDTAMYLCATSSARTSWEETQYFGPGTRLLVL.

The CDR3 reads CASRRDGGSGANVLTF. The CDR3 nucleotides read TGTGCCAGCAGAAGGGACGGAGGCTCTGGGGCCAACGTCCTGACTTTC. This chain uses TRBV6-4 with TRBJ2-6, with D possibly called TRBD1 or TRBD2 (5 bases each). The CDR3 loop spans 16 amino acids. Germline-derived CDR1 and CDR2 are MRHNA and SNTAGT. With 6 bases removed from V and 0 bases from J, the gap between germline ends came to 12 bases.

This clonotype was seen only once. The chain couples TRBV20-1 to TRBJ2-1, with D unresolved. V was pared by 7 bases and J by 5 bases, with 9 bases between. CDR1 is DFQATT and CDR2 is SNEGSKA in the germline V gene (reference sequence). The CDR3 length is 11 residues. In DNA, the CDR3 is TGCAGTGGTTCTAGGGACAATGAGCAGTTCTTC. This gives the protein CSGSRDNEQFF.

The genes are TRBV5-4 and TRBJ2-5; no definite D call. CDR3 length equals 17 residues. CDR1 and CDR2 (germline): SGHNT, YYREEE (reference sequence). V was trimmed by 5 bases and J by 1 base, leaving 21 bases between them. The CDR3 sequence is CASSTLEPNRFQETQYF. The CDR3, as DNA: TGTGCCAGCAGTACTCTCGAGCCAAACCGATTCCAAGAGACCCAGTACTTC.

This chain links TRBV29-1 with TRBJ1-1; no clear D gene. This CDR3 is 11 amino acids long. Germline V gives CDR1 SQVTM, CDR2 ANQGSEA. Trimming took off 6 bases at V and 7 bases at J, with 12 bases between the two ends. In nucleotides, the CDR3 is TGCAGCGTCGATCCCGGAGTTGAAGCTTTCTTT. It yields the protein CSVDPGVEAFF.

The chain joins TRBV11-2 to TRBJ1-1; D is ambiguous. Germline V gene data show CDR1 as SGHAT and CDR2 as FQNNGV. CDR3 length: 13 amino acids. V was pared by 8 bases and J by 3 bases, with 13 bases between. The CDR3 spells CASGEVLYTEAFF. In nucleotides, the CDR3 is TGTGCCAGCGGGGAAGTACTGTACACTGAAGCTTTCTTT.

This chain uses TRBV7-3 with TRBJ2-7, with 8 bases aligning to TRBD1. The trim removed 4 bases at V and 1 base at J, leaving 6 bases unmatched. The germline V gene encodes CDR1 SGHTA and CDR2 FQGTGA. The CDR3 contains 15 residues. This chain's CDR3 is CASSSRDRPSYEQYF. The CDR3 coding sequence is TGTGCCAGCAGCTCACGGGACAGGCCTTCCTACGAGCAGTACTTC.

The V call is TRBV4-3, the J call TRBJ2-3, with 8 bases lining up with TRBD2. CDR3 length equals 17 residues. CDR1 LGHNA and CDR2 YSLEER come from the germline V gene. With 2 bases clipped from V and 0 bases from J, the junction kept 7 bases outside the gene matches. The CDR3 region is CASSQFSSGSSTDTQYF. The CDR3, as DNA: TGCGCCAGCAGCCAATTCTCTAGCGGGTCAAGCACAGATACGCAGTATTTT.

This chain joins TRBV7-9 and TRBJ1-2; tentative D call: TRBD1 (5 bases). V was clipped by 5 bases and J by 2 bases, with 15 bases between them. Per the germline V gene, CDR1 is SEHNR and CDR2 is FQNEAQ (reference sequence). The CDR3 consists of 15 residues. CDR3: CASSEAMGENYGYTF. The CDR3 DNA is TGTGCCAGCAGCGAGGCCATGGGGGAGAACTATGGCTACACCTTC.

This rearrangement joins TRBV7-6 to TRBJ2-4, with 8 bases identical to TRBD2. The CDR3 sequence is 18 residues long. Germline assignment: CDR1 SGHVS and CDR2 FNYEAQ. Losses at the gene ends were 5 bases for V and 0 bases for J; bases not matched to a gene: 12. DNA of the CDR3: TGTGCCAGCAGCCCCCATAGCGGGATGACTCTAGCCAAAAACATTCAGTACTTC. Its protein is CASSPHSGMTLAKNIQYF.

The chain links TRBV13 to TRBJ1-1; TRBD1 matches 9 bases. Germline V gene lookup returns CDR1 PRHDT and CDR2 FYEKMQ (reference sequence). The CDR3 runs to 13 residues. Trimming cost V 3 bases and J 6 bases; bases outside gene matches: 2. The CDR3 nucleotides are TGTGCCAGCAGCTTGGGGACAGGGCCTGAAGCTTTCTTT. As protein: CASSLGTGPEAFF. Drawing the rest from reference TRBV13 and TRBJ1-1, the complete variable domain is AAGVIQSPRHLIKEKRETATLKCYPIPRHDTVYWYQQGPGQDPQFLISFYEKMQSDKGSIPDRFSAQQFSDYHSELNMSSLELGDSALYFCASSLGTGPEAFFGQGTRLTVV.

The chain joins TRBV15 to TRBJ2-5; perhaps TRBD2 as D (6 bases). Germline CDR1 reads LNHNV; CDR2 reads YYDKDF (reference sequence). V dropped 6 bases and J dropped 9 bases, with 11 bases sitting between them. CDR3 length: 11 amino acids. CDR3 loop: CATRDGGSQYF. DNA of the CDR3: TGTGCCACCAGAGACGGAGGGTCCCAGTACTTC.

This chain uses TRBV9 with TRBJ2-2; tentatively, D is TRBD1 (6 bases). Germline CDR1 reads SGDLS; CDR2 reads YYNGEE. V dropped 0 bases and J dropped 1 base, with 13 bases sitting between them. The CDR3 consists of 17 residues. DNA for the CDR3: TGTGCCAGCAGCGTAGGGGACACTTATCTGAACACCGGGGAGCTGTTTTTT. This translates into CASSVGDTYLNTGELFF.

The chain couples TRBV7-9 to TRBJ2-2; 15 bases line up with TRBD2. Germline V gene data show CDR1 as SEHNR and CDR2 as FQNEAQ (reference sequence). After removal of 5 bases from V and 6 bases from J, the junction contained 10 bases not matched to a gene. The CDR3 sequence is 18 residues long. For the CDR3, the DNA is TGTGCCAGCAGCCGGACTAGCGGGAGGGTCCCATTCTCCGGGGAGCTGTTTTTT. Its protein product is CASSRTSGRVPFSGELFF.

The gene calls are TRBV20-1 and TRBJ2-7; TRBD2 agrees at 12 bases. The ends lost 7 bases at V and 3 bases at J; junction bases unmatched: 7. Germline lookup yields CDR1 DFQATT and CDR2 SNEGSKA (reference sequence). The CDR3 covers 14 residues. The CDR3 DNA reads TGCAGTGTAAACCCGACTAGCGGGAGCTACGAGCAGTACTTC. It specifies CSVNPTSGSYEQYF.

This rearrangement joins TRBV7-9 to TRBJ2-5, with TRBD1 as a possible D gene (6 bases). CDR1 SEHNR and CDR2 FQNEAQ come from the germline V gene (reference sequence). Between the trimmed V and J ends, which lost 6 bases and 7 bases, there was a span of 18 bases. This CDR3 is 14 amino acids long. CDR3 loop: CASREQGLLSTQYF. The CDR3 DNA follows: TGTGCCAGCAGAGAACAGGGTCTGCTTTCGACCCAGTACTTC.

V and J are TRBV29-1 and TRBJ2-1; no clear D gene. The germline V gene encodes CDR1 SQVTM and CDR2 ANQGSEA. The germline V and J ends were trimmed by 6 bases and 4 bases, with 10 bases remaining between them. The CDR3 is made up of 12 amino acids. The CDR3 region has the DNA TGCAGCGTCCTCGCAGAGTACAATGAGCAGTTCTTC. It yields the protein CSVLAEYNEQFF.